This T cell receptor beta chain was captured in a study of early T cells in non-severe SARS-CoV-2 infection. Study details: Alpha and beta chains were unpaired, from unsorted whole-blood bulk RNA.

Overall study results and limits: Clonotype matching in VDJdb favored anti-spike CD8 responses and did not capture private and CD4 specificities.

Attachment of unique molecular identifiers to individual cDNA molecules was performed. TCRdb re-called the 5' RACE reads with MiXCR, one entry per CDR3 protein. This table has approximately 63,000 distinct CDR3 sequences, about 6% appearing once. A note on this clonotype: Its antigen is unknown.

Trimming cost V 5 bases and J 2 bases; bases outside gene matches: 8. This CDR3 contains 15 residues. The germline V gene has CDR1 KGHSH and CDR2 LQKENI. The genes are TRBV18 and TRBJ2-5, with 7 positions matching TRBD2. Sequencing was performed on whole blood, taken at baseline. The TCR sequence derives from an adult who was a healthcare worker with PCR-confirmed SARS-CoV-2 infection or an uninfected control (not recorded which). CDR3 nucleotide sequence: TGTGCCAGCTCAAAGGCTAGCGGTTCTCAAGAGACCCAGTACTTC. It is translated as CASSKASGSQETQYF. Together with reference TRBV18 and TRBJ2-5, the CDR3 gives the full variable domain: NAGVMQNPRHLVRRRGQEARLRCSPMKGHSHVYWYRQLPEEGLKFMVYLQKENIIDESGMPKERFSAEFPKEGPSILRIQQVVRGDSAAYFCASSKASGSQETQYFGPGTRLLVL.